This passage covers 18 T cell receptor beta chains from one sample sequenced in a study of T cells of healthy individuals. TCRdb fed the 5' RACE reads into MiXCR, producing one record per CDR3 protein. The sample includes 40,000 to 65,000 distinct CDR3 sequences, roughly 14% of them seen just once. The receptors shown here come from a human donor in good health.

The sample holds a few counts of this clonotype. The V and J genes are TRBV20-1 and TRBJ1-5; 10 nucleotides line up with TRBD1. The CDR3 extends over 15 amino acids. The J segment lost 7 bases and the V segment lost 0 bases, leaving 6 bases of the junction unmatched. Per the germline V gene, CDR1 is DFQATT and CDR2 is SNEGSKA (reference sequence). The CDR3 nucleotides read TGCAGTGCTAGAGACCTGACAGGGGGCGGACAGCCCCAGCATTTT. Amino acids: CSARDLTGGGQPQHF.

The sample holds a few counts of this clonotype. This chain links TRBV10-2 with TRBJ2-5; 10 bases align to TRBD2. Per the germline V gene, CDR1 is WSHSY and CDR2 is SAAADI. J gave up 7 bases and V 5 bases, and 10 bases lay outside the gene matches. This CDR3 region has 15 residues. CDR3 loop: CASSSPAGGPGTQYF. The CDR3 nucleotides read TGCGCCAGCAGTTCCCCAGCGGGGGGGCCGGGGACCCAGTACTTC.

This clonotype has a handful of counts. The chain couples TRBV7-6 to TRBJ2-5, with TRBD2 identical over 7 bases. The CDR3 sequence is 15 residues long. From germline, CDR1 is SGHVS and CDR2 FNYEAQ. Trimming removed 5 bases from V and 5 bases from J; junction bases left unmatched: 11. Written as DNA, the CDR3 is TGTGCCAGCAGCCAATCGAGCGGGATGGGGGAGACCCAGTACTTC. Amino acid sequence: CASSQSSGMGETQYF.

V usage is TRBV19 and J usage is TRBJ1-5; D is perhaps TRBD1 (6 bases). This CDR3 spans 15 amino acids. V shed 1 base and J shed 6 bases, with 13 bases lying between them. Germline CDR1 reads LNHDA; CDR2 reads SQIVND (reference sequence). The CDR3 DNA reads as TGTGCCAGTAGTATAGTACCGGGGGGCGGTCAGCCCCAGCATTTT. Translation gives CASSIVPGGGQPQHF.

This clonotype has at least ten counts. The rearrangement links TRBV20-1 to TRBJ2-1; TRBD1 matches at 8 bases. Trimming took 1 base from V and 5 from J; bases not matched to a gene: 4. Germline V CDR1 and CDR2: DFQATT, SNEGSKA (reference sequence). The length of the CDR3 is 14 residues. Here the CDR3 reads CSARVDRAHNEQFF. The CDR3 DNA sequence: TGCAGTGCTAGAGTGGACAGGGCACACAATGAGCAGTTCTTC.

Many counts were recorded for this clonotype. The chain combines TRBV20-1 with TRBJ1-1; 7 bases agree with TRBD1. This CDR3 has 13 amino acids. Germline V gene data show CDR1 as DFQATT and CDR2 as SNEGSKA (reference sequence). Trimming at V came to 6 bases and at J to 7 bases, leaving 11 bases not matched to a gene. CDR3 in DNA: TGCAGTGCCGAGAGAGGTCAGGGGGGTGAAGCTTTCTTT. It is translated as CSAERGQGGEAFF.

Ten or more counts support this clonotype. The chain recombines TRBV30 with TRBJ1-1, with D uncertain. Germline CDR1 is GTSNPN and CDR2 is SVGIG (reference sequence). V dropped 7 bases and J dropped 10 bases, with 19 bases sitting between them. This CDR3 comprises 12 residues. The CDR3 loop reads CAFADDAARAFF. Written as DNA, the CDR3 is TGTGCCTTTGCGGATGATGCAGCGAGAGCTTTCTTT.

In its sample, this clonotype was seen many times. V is TRBV9 and J is TRBJ2-3; D may correspond to TRBD1 or TRBD2 (5 bases each). Per the germline V gene, CDR1 is SGDLS and CDR2 is YYNGEE. The CDR3 consists of 15 residues. V lost 4 bases, J lost 0 bases, and 12 bases lay in between. The CDR3 spells CASSPRDESTDTQYF. As DNA, the CDR3 is TGTGCCAGCAGCCCCCGGGACGAGAGCACAGATACGCAGTATTTT. Looking up the rest from reference TRBV9 and TRBJ2-3 gives the full variable domain: DSGVTQTPKHLITATGQRVTLRCSPRSGDLSVYWYQQSLDQGLQFLIQYYNGEERAKGNILERFSAQQFPDLHSELNLSSLELGDSALYFCASSPRDESTDTQYFGPGTRLTVL.

This clonotype occurred once. The chain recombines TRBV11-1 with TRBJ2-5; 9 nucleotides line up with TRBD2. The J segment lost 3 bases and the V segment lost 0 bases, leaving 5 bases of the junction unmatched. Germline lookup yields CDR1 SGHAT and CDR2 FQDESV (reference sequence). This CDR3 region has 16 residues. The CDR3 nucleotides read TGTGCCAGCAGCTTAGCGAGGCAGCGGGGGGAAGAGACCCAGTACTTC. It specifies CASSLARQRGEETQYF.

The chain recombines TRBV20-1 with TRBJ2-3; the match to TRBD2 covers 12 bases. The germline V gene has CDR1 DFQATT and CDR2 SNEGSKA (reference sequence). V lost 4 bases, J lost 4 bases, and 6 bases stayed unmatched. This CDR3 region has 15 residues. The CDR3 sequence is CSAILAGGPPDTQYF. The CDR3 DNA follows: TGCAGTGCTATTCTAGCGGGGGGGCCCCCAGATACGCAGTATTTT.

This clonotype came up once. V gene TRBV6-2 or TRBV6-3 combines with J gene TRBJ2-7; 12 nucleotides match TRBD2. The CDR3 is 14 residues long. Trimming at V came to 2 bases and at J to 9 bases, leaving 5 bases not matched to a gene. Per germline, CDR1 MNHEY and CDR2 SVGEGT. CDR3 nucleotide sequence: TGTGCCAGCAGTTACGGGACTAGCGGGCGTTGGCAGTACTTC. Translating gives CASSYGTSGRWQYF.

A few counts support this clonotype. The J gene is TRBJ2-7, the V gene TRBV19; D possibly corresponds to TRBD2 (6 bases). The germline gives CDR1 LNHDA, CDR2 SQIVND (reference sequence). Trimming took off 9 bases at V and 4 bases at J, with 10 bases between the two ends. This CDR3 comprises 11 residues. The CDR3 loop reads CASGRGYEQYF. As DNA, the CDR3 is TGTGCCAGCGGGAGAGGTTACGAGCAGTACTTC.

This clonotype was counted many times. The chain carries TRBV20-1 and TRBJ2-7, with TRBD1 identical over 8 bases. J lost 4 bases, V lost 5 bases, and 10 bases had no gene match. Germline V gene data show CDR1 as DFQATT and CDR2 as SNEGSKA (reference sequence). The CDR3 is 14 amino acids. This CDR3 reads CSARTAGGRYEQYF. CDR3 in DNA: TGCAGTGCTCGAACGGCAGGGGGCAGATACGAGCAGTACTTC.

This clonotype was seen more than once but under ten times. The chain has TRBV3-1 and TRBJ2-3; D remains ambiguous. CDR1 and CDR2 from the germline V gene are LGHDT and YNNKEL (reference sequence). V shed 1 base and J shed 6 bases, with 2 bases lying between them. There are 11 residues in the CDR3. DNA for the CDR3: TGTGCCAGCAGCCAAGTTGATACGCAGTATTTT. Translating it yields CASSQVDTQYF.

This clonotype was seen at least ten times. This rearrangement joins TRBV7-2 to TRBJ2-3; 7 bases are a match to TRBD2. The CDR3 has 15 amino acids. Germline assignment: CDR1 SGHTA and CDR2 FQGNSA. V was pared by 3 bases and J by 4 bases, with 7 bases of the junction left unmatched. The CDR3 DNA is TGTGCCAGCAGCTTTGTGGAGGGGAGGGCAGATACGCAGTATTTT. Encoded protein: CASSFVEGRADTQYF.

The gene calls are TRBV2 and TRBJ2-7, with 12 bases identical to TRBD2. This CDR3 comprises 15 residues. The V gene end was trimmed by 5 bases and the J gene end by 6 bases; junction bases not matched to a gene: 8. Germline V gives CDR1 SNHLY, CDR2 FYNNEI. The CDR3 bases are TGTGCCAGCAGTCGGACTAGCGGGAACCTTGCCGAGCAGTACTTC. Translation: CASSRTSGNLAEQYF.

The table lists this clonotype with many counts. This chain connects TRBV29-1 to TRBJ2-1; possibly TRBD1 or TRBD2 for D (5 bases each). Germline CDR1 is SQVTM and CDR2 is ANQGSEA. The V and J ends lost 7 bases and 10 bases respectively, with 14 bases between them. This CDR3 spans 11 amino acids. CDR3 coding DNA: TGCAGCGAAGGACGAGGGACCGAGCAGTTCTTC. Protein product: CSEGRGTEQFF.

This clonotype was counted between two and nine times. This chain joins TRBV18 and TRBJ2-6, with a possible D match to TRBD1 (5 bases). Looked up from germline, CDR1 is KGHSH and CDR2 is LQKENI. Trimming shortened V by 1 base and J by 0 bases, and 7 bases separated the two germline ends. The CDR3 has 16 amino acids. Written as DNA, the CDR3 is TGTGCCAGCTCACCACGGGGCAGCTCTGGGGCCAACGTCCTGACTTTC. As protein: CASSPRGSSGANVLTF. Together with reference TRBV18 and TRBJ2-6, the CDR3 gives the full variable domain: NAGVMQNPRHLVRRRGQEARLRCSPMKGHSHVYWYRQLPEEGLKFMVYLQKENIIDESGMPKERFSAEFPKEGPSILRIQQVVRGDSAAYFCASSPRGSSGANVLTFGAGSRLTVL.